The 23 T cell receptor beta chains given below trace back to one sample, sequenced in a study of T cells expressing NK-cell markers. One entry per CDR3 protein, without DNA, is what TCRdb gives after re-calling the 5' RACE reads. There are over 150,000 distinct CDR3 sequences in the sample, with 20% to 25% held by the top ten. Sequenced: blood T cells: a sorted CD56 or NKG2C T cell subset, CD4+ or CD8+ T cells, or bulk PBMC T cells (not recorded which). The receptors originated from a man aged 18 to 70 in good health.

This rearrangement joins TRBV4-1 to TRBJ2-2; TCRdb indicates TRBD1, and absent DNA this call remains unverified. CDR1 is MGHRA, CDR2 YSYEKL, per germline. The CDR3 sequence is 15 residues long. The CDR3 sequence is CASSQAGIYTGELFF.

The chain employs TRBV27 and TRBJ2-3; the D gene TCRdb calls, TRBD2, cannot be checked with no DNA. Germline V CDR1 and CDR2: MNHEY, SMNVEV (reference sequence). CDR3 length: 15 residues. CDR3: CASTLGVTGTDTQYF.

The chain is built from TRBV20-1 and TRBJ2-3; the D call from TCRdb, TRBD1, cannot be confirmed without DNA. The germline V gene encodes CDR1 DFQATT and CDR2 SNEGSKA (reference sequence). The CDR3 contains 18 residues. CDR3 amino acids: CSARDQLAGVRSTDTQYF.

The chain employs TRBV27 and TRBJ1-1; without DNA, the TCRdb call of TRBD1 cannot be checked. Germline V lookup: CDR1 MNHEY, CDR2 SMNVEV (reference sequence). The CDR3 has 15 amino acids. The CDR3: CASSPTGTMNTEAFF.

The rearrangement joins TRBV12-3 or TRBV12-4 to TRBJ1-2; TCRdb returns TRBD1, unconfirmable since there is no DNA. CDR3 length: 13 amino acids. Here the CDR3 reads CAIRKQGRYGYTF.

The chain carries TRBV7-9 and TRBJ1-2. Germline V gene data show CDR1 as SEHNR and CDR2 as FQNEAQ (reference sequence). This CDR3 has 13 amino acids. Here the CDR3 reads CASSLSIGYGYTF. The variable domain in full, completed from reference TRBV7-9 and TRBJ1-2, reads DTGVSQNPRHKITKRGQNVTFRCDPISEHNRLYWYRQTLGQGPEFLTYFQNEAQLEKSRLLSDRFSAERPKGSFSTLEIQRTEQGDSAMYLCASSLSIGYGYTFGSGTRLTVV.

The chain joins TRBV20-1 to TRBJ2-3; without DNA, the TCRdb call of TRBD2 cannot be checked. Looked up from germline, CDR1 is DFQATT and CDR2 is SNEGSKA (reference sequence). The CDR3 has 14 amino acids. CDR3 residues: CSAKPARMTDTQYF.

The chain joins TRBV7-8 to TRBJ2-7; TCRdb outputs TRBD1, but without DNA this stays unchecked. This CDR3 has 14 residues. Germline values: CDR1 SGHVS, CDR2 FQNEAQ. The chain's CDR3 is CASSMWDSSYEQYF.

The chain employs TRBV7-7 and TRBJ2-7. The CDR3 contains 15 residues. CDR1 and CDR2 (germline): SSHAT, FNYEAQ (reference sequence). CDR3 amino acids: CASSLALDSSYEQYF.

This chain links TRBV7-8 with TRBJ2-7; TCRdb reports TRBD1, a call that lacks DNA to check it against. From germline, CDR1 is SGHVS and CDR2 FQNEAQ. This CDR3 has 16 residues. CDR3 protein: CASSLATTVTSYEQYF.

The J gene is TRBJ2-7, the V gene TRBV7-9; absent DNA, TCRdb's TRBD2 call cannot be checked. The CDR3 is 15 amino acids. CDR1 SEHNR and CDR2 FQNEAQ come from the germline V gene (reference sequence). This chain's CDR3 is CASSLDSRGFYEQYF.

The CDR3 loop reads CAWTPSREFPYEQYF. V gene TRBV30 combines with J gene TRBJ2-7; the D gene TCRdb calls, TRBD1, cannot be checked with no DNA. The germline gives CDR1 GTSNPN, CDR2 SVGIG (reference sequence). The CDR3 runs 15 residues. Filled out from reference TRBV30 and TRBJ2-7, the complete variable domain reads SQTIHQWPATLVQPVGSPLSLECTVEGTSNPNLYWYRQAAGRGLQLLFYSVGIGQISSEVPQNLSASRPQDRQFILSSKKLLLSDSGFYLCAWTPSREFPYEQYFGPGTRLTVT.

This chain connects TRBV12-3 or TRBV12-4 to TRBJ1-1; TCRdb's D gene call, TRBD1, goes unchecked for lack of DNA. CDR3 length: 14 residues. CDR3: CASSSTLGTGDAFF.

The chain is built from TRBV20-1 and TRBJ2-3. Germline V CDR1 and CDR2: DFQATT, SNEGSKA (reference sequence). This CDR3 is 15 amino acids long. CDR3 residues: CSAGLTWTSTDTQYF.

The chain links TRBV20-1 to TRBJ2-3; TCRdb designates TRBD1, a call that cannot be tested without DNA. Germline lookup yields CDR1 DFQATT and CDR2 SNEGSKA (reference sequence). This CDR3 is 16 amino acids long. CDR3 protein: CSARDARGGDTDTQYF.

The chain joins TRBV5-1 to TRBJ2-1; TCRdb proposes TRBD1, but this gene call is untestable without DNA. Per the germline V gene, CDR1 is SGHRS and CDR2 is YFSETQ. This CDR3 comprises 17 residues. The CDR3 loop reads CASSLELGDSSYNEQFF.

The chain uses TRBV7-7 and TRBJ2-7; TCRdb calls TRBD1, which cannot be checked without DNA. CDR1 and CDR2 from the germline V gene are SSHAT and FNYEAQ (reference sequence). CDR3 length: 15 residues. The chain's CDR3 is CASSQFAGEGYEQYF.

The V and J genes are TRBV7-6 and TRBJ2-2. Per the germline V gene, CDR1 is SGHVS and CDR2 is FNYEAQ. This CDR3 is 14 amino acids long. CDR3 amino acids: CASSLESYTGELFF.

The V call is TRBV12-5, the J call TRBJ1-2; lacking DNA, the TRBD1 call made by TCRdb goes unchecked. This CDR3 is built from 13 residues. CDR1 LGHNT and CDR2 FRNRAP come from the germline V gene. The CDR3 region is CASGIGTVYGYTF.

The chain uses TRBV7-9 and TRBJ2-5; TCRdb lists TRBD1, though no DNA is available to test this call. Germline CDR1 and CDR2: SEHNR and FQNEAQ (reference sequence). This CDR3 spans 14 amino acids. The CDR3 sequence: CASRWGGREETQYF.

The gene calls are TRBV20-1 and TRBJ2-1. This CDR3 contains 11 residues. Germline V gives CDR1 DFQATT, CDR2 SNEGSKA (reference sequence). The CDR3: CSVRQSAEQFF.

V is TRBV20-1 and J is TRBJ1-1; the TCRdb call, TRBD1, lacks DNA for checking. This CDR3 is 14 amino acids long. Germline V gene data show CDR1 as DFQATT and CDR2 as SNEGSKA (reference sequence). The chain's CDR3 is CSAPDGPGDTEAFF.

This sequence joins TRBV7-6 and TRBJ2-2; TCRdb indicates TRBD1, and absent DNA this call remains unverified. Germline V gene data show CDR1 as SGHVS and CDR2 as FNYEAQ. This CDR3 is built from 16 residues. The CDR3 region is CASSLARDGAAGELFF.